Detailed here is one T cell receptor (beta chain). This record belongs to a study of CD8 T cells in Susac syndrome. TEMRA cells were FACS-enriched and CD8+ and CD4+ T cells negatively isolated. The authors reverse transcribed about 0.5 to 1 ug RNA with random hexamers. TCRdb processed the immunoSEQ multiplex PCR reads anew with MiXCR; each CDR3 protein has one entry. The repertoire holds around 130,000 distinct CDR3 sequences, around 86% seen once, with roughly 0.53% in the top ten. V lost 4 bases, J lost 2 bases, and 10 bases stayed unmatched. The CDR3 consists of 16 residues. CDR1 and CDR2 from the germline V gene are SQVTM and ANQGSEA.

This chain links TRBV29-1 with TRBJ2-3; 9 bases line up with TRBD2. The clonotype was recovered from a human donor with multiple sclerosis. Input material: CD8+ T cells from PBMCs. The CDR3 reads CSVVTLAGISTDTQYF. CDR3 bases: TGCAGCGTTGTTACCCTAGCGGGGATTTCCACAGATACGCAGTATTTT.